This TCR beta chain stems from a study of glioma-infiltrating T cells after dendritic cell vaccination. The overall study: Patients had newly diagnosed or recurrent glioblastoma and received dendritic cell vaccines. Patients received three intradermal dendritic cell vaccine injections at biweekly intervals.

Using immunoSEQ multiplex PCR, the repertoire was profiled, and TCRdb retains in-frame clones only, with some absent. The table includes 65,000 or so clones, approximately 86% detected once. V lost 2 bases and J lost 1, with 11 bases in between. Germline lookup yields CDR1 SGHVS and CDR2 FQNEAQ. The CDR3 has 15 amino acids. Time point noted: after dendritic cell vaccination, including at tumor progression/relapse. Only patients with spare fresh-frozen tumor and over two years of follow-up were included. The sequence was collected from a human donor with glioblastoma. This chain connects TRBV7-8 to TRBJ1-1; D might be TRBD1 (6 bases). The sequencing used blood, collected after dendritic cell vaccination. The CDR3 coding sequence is TGTGCCAGCAGCTTACAGGGAGGGGGGAACACTGAAGCTTTCTTT. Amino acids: CASSLQGGGNTEAFF.